The present TCR beta chain was sequenced within a study of cytomegalovirus exposure and HLA in healthy donors. In the case of this clone: Its cognate antigen is unknown.

Germline CDR1 is KGHSH and CDR2 is LQKENI. The CDR3 has 16 residues. Trimming removed 3 bases from V and 0 bases from J, with 15 bases in between. Findings of the study overall: Trimming of TCR beta V- and J-genes showed a link, identified in a later analysis, to a missense DCLRE1C variant. When analyzed later, the rates of TCR association showed variation by HLA locus, with DRB1 the most and HLA-C the fewest.

A multiplex PCR was run with 60 Vbeta primers and 13 Jbeta primers. Clones were read by immunoSEQ multiplex PCR, and TCRdb kept only the in-frame ones, dropping some. The sample includes 200,000 to 250,000 clones. The chain employs TRBV18 and TRBJ2-7; D is possibly TRBD1 (6 bases). The clonotype was recovered from a woman between 25 and 40 years old in good health and CMV-seropositive. Sequencing was done on a sample of PBMCs. The CDR3 here is CASSPNPDRSSYEQYF. In nucleotides, the CDR3 is TGTGCCAGCTCACCCAATCCCGACAGGAGCTCCTACGAGCAGTACTTC.